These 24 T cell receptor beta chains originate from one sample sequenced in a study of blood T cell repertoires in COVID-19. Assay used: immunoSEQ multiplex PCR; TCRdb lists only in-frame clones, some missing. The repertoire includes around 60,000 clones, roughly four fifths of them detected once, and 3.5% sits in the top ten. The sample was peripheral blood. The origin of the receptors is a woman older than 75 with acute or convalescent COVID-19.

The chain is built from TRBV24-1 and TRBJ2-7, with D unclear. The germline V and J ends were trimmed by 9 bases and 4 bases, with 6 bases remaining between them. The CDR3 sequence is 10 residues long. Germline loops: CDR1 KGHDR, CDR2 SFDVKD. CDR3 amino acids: CATPPYEQYF. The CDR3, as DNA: TGTGCCACCCCTCCGTACGAGCAGTACTTC.

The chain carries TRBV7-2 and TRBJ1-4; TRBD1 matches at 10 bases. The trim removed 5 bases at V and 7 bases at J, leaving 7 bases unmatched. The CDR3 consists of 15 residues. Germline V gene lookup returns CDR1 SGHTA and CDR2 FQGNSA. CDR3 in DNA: TGTGCCAGCAGCGCAAGGACAGGGGGTGGTGAAAAACTGTTTTTT. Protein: CASSARTGGGEKLFF.

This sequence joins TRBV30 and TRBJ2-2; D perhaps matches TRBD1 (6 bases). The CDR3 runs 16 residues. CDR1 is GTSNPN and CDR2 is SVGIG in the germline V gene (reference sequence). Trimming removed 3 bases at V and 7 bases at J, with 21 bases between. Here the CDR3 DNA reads TGTGCCTGGAGGTTGGGCAGGGGTATCTTTAACGGGGAGCTGTTTTTT. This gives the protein CAWRLGRGIFNGELFF.

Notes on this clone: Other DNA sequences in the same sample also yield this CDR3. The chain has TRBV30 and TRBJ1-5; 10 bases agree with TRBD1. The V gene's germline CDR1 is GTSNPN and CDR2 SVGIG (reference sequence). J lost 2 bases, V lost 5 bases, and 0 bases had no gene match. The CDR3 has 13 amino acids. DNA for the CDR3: TGTGCCTGGGGACAGGGGGGCAATCAGCCCCAGCATTTT. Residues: CAWGQGGNQPQHF. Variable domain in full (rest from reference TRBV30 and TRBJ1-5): SQTIHQWPATLVQPVGSPLSLECTVEGTSNPNLYWYRQAAGRGLQLLFYSVGIGQISSEVPQNLSASRPQDRQFILSSKKLLLSDSGFYLCAWGQGGNQPQHFGDGTRLSIL.

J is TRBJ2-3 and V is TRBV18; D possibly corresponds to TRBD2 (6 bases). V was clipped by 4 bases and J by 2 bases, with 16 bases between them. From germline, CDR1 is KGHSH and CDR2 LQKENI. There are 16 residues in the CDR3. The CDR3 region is CASSRVVRLDTDTQYF. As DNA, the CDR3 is TGTGCCAGCTCACGCGTCGTTCGACTAGACACAGATACGCAGTATTTT. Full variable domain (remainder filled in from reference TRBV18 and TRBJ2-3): NAGVMQNPRHLVRRRGQEARLRCSPMKGHSHVYWYRQLPEEGLKFMVYLQKENIIDESGMPKERFSAEFPKEGPSILRIQQVVRGDSAAYFCASSRVVRLDTDTQYFGPGTRLTVL.

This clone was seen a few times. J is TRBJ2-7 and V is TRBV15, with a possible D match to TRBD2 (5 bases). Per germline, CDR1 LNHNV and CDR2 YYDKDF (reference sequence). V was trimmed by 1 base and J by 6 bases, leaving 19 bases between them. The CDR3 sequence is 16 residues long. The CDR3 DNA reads TGTGCCACCAGCAGAGCATCCGGGATGACACCCGCCGAGCAGTACTTC. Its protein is CATSRASGMTPAEQYF.

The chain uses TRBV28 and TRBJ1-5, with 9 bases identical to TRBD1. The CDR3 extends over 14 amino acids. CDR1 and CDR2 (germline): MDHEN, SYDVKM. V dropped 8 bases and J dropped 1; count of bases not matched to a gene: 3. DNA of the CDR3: TGTGCCAGCCACAGGGGGCTGAGCAATCAGCCCCAGCATTTT. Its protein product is CASHRGLSNQPQHF.

This CDR3 is CASSSAGTRNEKLFF. The DNA of the CDR3 is TGTGCCAGCAGCTCCGCCGGGACAAGGAATGAAAAACTGTTTTTT. The chain combines TRBV7-2 with TRBJ1-4, with a possible D match to TRBD1 (6 bases). In germline, CDR1 is SGHTA, CDR2 FQGNSA. This CDR3 comprises 15 residues. Trimming took 4 bases from V and 5 from J, leaving 14 bases between them. Full variable domain (remainder filled in from reference TRBV7-2 and TRBJ1-4): GAGVSQSPSNKVTEKGKDVELRCDPISGHTALYWYRQSLGQGLEFLIYFQGNSAPDKSGLPSDRFSAERTGGSVSTLTIQRTQQEDSAVYLCASSSAGTRNEKLFFGSGTQLSVL.

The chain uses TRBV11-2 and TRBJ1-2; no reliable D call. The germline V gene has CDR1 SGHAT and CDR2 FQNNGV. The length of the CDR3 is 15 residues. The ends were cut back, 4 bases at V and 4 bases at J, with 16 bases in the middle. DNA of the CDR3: TGTGCCAGCAGCTACGGGTCCGAAGATCTCTATGGCTACACCTTC. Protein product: CASSYGSEDLYGYTF.

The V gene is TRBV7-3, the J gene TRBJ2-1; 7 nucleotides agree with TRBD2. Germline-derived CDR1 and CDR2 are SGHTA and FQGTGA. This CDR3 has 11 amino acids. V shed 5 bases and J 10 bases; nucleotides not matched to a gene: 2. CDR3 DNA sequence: TGTGCCAGCAGCGTGGGAGGGGAGCAGTTCTTC. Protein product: CASSVGGEQFF.

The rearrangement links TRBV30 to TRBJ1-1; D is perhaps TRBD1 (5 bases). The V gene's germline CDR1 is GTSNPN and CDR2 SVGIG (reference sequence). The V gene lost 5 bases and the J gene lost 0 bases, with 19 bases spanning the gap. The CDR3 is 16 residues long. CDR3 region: CAWGRQTLVMNTEAFF. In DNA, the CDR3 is TGTGCCTGGGGAAGACAGACCTTGGTCATGAACACTGAAGCTTTCTTT.

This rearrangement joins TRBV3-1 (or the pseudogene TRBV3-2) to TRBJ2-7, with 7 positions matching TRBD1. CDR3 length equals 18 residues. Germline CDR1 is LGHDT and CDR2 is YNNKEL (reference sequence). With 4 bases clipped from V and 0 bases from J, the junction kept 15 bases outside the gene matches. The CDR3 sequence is CASSPRQATGRSSYEQYF. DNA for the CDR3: TGTGCCAGCAGCCCCCGTCAAGCGACAGGGCGGAGCTCCTACGAGCAGTACTTC.

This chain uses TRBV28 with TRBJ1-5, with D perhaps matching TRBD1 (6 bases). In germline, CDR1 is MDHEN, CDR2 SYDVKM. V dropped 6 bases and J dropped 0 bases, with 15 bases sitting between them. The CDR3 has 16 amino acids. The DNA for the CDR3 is TGTGCCAGCAGGAAGACAGGCTTTGATAGCAATCAGCCCCAGCATTTT. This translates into CASRKTGFDSNQPQHF.

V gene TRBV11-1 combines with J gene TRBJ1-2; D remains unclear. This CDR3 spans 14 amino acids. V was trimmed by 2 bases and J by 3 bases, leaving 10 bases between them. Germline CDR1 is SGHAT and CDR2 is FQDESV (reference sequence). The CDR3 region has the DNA TGTGCCAGCAGCTTAACCCGGCTAGACTATGGCTACACCTTC. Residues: CASSLTRLDYGYTF.

CDR3 sequence reads: CASSLEITGSSTDTQYF. The CDR3 nucleotides read TGCGCCAGCAGCCTAGAGATCACAGGGTCTAGCACAGATACGCAGTATTTT. The rearrangement links TRBV4-1 to TRBJ2-3; TRBD1 is a possible D gene (6 bases). V lost 4 bases, J lost 0 bases, and 17 bases lay in between. Germline CDR1 MGHRA, CDR2 YSYEKL. The CDR3 totals 17 residues.

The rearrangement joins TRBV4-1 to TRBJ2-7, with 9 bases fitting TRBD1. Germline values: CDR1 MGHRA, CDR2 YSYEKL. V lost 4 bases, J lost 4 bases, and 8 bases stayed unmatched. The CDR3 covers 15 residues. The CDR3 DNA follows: TGCGCCAGCAGCCGGAACAGGGGGCCGGCTTACGAGCAGTACTTC. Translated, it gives CASSRNRGPAYEQYF.

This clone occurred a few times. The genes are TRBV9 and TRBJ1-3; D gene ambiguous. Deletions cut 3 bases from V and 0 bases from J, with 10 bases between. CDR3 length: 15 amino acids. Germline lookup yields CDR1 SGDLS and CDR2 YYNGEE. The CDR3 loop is CASSALPNSGNTIYF. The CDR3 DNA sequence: TGTGCCAGCAGCGCCTTACCTAACTCTGGAAACACCATATATTTT.

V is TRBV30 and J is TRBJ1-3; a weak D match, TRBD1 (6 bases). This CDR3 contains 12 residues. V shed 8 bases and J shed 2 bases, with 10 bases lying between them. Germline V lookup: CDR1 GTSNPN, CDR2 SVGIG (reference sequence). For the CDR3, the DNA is TGTGCCGGTCGGGACACTGGAAACACCATATATTTT. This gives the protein CAGRDTGNTIYF.

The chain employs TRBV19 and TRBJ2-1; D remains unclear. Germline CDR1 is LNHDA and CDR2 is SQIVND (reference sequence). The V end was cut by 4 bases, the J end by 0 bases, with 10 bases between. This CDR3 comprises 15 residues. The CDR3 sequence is CASSSSRSSYNEQFF. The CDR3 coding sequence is TGTGCCAGTAGTAGTAGTCGTAGCTCCTACAATGAGCAGTTCTTC.

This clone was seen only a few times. The chain's CDR3 is CASSSQGHEQYF. The CDR3 coding sequence is TGCGCCAGCAGTTCACAGGGCCACGAGCAGTACTTC. The J gene is TRBJ2-7, the V gene TRBV5-1, with a weak D call TRBD1 (6 bases). CDR1 is SGHRS, CDR2 YFSETQ, per germline. This CDR3 is 12 amino acids long. Deletions cut 5 bases from V and 5 bases from J, with 11 bases between.

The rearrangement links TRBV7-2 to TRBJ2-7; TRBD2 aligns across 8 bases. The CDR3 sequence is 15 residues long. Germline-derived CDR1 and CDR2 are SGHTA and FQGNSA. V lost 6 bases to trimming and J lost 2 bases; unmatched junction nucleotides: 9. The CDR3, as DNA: TGTGCCAGCAGTCCGGGTGGAGCGGGAGCCTACGAGCAGTACTTC. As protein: CASSPGGAGAYEQYF.

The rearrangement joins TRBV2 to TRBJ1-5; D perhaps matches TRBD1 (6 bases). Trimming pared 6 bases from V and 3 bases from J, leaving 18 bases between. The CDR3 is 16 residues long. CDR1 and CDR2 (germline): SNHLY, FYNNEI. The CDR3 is CASRLKGTQFNQPQHF. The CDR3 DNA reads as TGTGCCAGCAGACTGAAGGGGACACAATTCAATCAGCCCCAGCATTTT.

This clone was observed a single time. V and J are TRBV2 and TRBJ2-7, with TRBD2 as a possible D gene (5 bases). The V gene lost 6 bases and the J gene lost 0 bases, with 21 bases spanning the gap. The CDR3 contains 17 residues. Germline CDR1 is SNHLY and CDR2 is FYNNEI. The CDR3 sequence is CASRYDGLASFSYEQYF. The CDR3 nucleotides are TGTGCCAGCAGATATGACGGACTGGCCAGTTTCTCCTACGAGCAGTACTTC.

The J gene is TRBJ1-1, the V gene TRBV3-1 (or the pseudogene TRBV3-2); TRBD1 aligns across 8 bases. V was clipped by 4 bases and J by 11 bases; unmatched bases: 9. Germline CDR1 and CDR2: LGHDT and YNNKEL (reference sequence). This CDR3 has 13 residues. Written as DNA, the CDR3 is TGTGCCAGCAGCCTCAGGGGGCAAACCAGGGCTTTCTTT. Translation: CASSLRGQTRAFF.